The clone carrying this TCR beta chain was found a few times. Its specificity is not known. The definition of stable Graves' hyperthyroidism was no ophthalmopathy progression within 18 months. Reasons for excluding patients were uncontrolled infection, other autoimmune disease, pregnancy or lactation. This specimen comes from a study of T cells in Graves' hyperthyroidism and ophthalmopathy. CDR3 size: 14 residues. Germline assignment: CDR1 SGHTA and CDR2 FQGNSA. The V end lost 6 bases, the J end lost 3 bases, and 14 bases lay between the germline ends. Regions amplified from RNA transcripts were the TCR beta CDR3 regions. The study used the HTBI primer set for a first-round RT-PCR of the TCR CDR3. A single record per CDR3 protein comes from TCRdb applying MiXCR to the multiplex PCR reads. The sample shows about 560,000 distinct CDR3 sequences, about 45% of them seen only once. Study outcomes and limitations: From stable hyperthyroidism, ophthalmopathy was set apart by a 13 V-J model. In the blood, most expanded thyroid clonotypes above 0.001 appeared as well.

The gene calls are TRBV7-2 and TRBJ1-2, with D unresolved. This receptor was obtained from a woman between 18 and 29 years old with Graves' hyperthyroidism. Sequencing input: peripheral blood or thyroid tissue (not recorded which). This chain's CDR3 is CASSRDGSDYGYTF. The CDR3 bases are TGTGCCAGCAGTCGTGACGGGTCTGACTATGGCTACACCTTC.